This TCR beta chain emerged from a study of cytomegalovirus exposure and HLA in healthy donors. Overall study: Roughly 180 million T cells yielded 100 million to 130 million unique TCR beta sequences, as an earlier analysis found. Study outcomes and limitations: V- and J-gene trimming of TCR beta was linked (in a later analysis) to a missense DCLRE1C variant. A highly shared variant cluster was judged a likely technical artifact.

Germline V gives CDR1 LNHDA, CDR2 SQIVND (reference sequence). V lost 9 bases, J lost 1 base, and 13 bases lay in between. The CDR3 spans 13 residues. Primers included in the PCR were 60 Vbeta and 13 Jbeta primers. Repertoires were generated with immunoSEQ multiplex PCR, while TCRdb's copy carries only in-frame clones and drops some. The table lists 150,000 to 200,000 clones, about 81% of them singletons, with about 1.8% in the top ten. In the case of this clone: Its specificity is not known.

Sequencing input: PBMCs. The rearrangement joins TRBV19 to TRBJ2-7, with D maybe TRBD2 (5 bases). The clonotype comes from a man between 18 and 35 years old in good health and CMV-seronegative. The CDR3 nucleotides are TGTGCCAGGTGGAGGTTTTCGTCCTACGAGCAGTACTTC. Its protein product is CARWRFSSYEQYF. The full variable domain, rest sourced from reference TRBV19 and TRBJ2-7, is DGGITQSPKYLFRKEGQNVTLSCEQNLNHDAMYWYRQDPGQGLRLIYYSQIVNDFQKGDIAEGYSVSREKKESFPLTVTSAQKNPTAFYLCARWRFSSYEQYFGPGTRLTVT.